What follows are 14 T cell receptor beta chains derived from one specimen sequenced in a study of T-cell memory formation after mild COVID-19. TCRdb itself ran the 5' RACE reads through MiXCR, one entry per CDR3 protein. This sample has about half a million distinct CDR3 sequences; about 20% occur once, and the top ten carry more than 9%. The sample taken for sequencing was PBMCs or a T cell subset sorted from them (not recorded which). The receptors shown here come from an adult woman who had mild COVID-19 (a few samples of this study predate the infection). Cell type and time point are not known.

This clonotype was recorded at least ten times. V gene TRBV20-1 combines with J gene TRBJ2-3; no clear D. V shed 7 bases and J shed 6 bases, with 14 bases lying between them. The V gene's germline CDR1 is DFQATT and CDR2 SNEGSKA (reference sequence). The CDR3 totals 12 residues. The CDR3 is CSGPDMADTQYF. The CDR3 DNA follows: TGCAGTGGCCCTGATATGGCGGATACGCAGTATTTT.

This chain uses TRBV4-1 with TRBJ1-2; TRBD1 matches at 10 bases. In germline, CDR1 is MGHRA, CDR2 YSYEKL. The CDR3 contains 14 residues. V lost 0 bases and J lost 6; bases outside the gene matches: 1. Here the CDR3 DNA reads TGCGCCAGCAGCCAAGAGGACAGGGGGGATGGCTACACCTTC. As protein: CASSQEDRGDGYTF.

This clonotype has a handful of counts. This chain links TRBV29-1 with TRBJ2-5; D is ambiguous. V was pared by 3 bases and J by 0 bases, with 5 bases between. The CDR3 totals 12 residues. Germline CDR1 SQVTM, CDR2 ANQGSEA. The CDR3 loop is CSVDPDQETQYF. The CDR3 bases are TGCAGCGTTGATCCAGACCAAGAGACCCAGTACTTC.

This clonotype was observed a few times. The V gene is TRBV2, the J gene TRBJ2-7; 7 bases map to TRBD1. Germline lookup yields CDR1 SNHLY and CDR2 FYNNEI. The length of the CDR3 is 13 residues. Trimming cost V 8 bases and J 0 bases; bases outside gene matches: 4. The CDR3 here is CASYGTDSYEQYF. CDR3 DNA sequence: TGTGCCAGCTACGGGACAGACTCCTACGAGCAGTACTTC.

This clonotype was seen only a few times. In DNA, the CDR3 is TGTGCCAGCAGCGTAGTATCCCACGTTGGGGCGGGAGGAATCTACAATGAGCAGTTCTTC. Translating gives CASSVVSHVGAGGIYNEQFF. The chain carries TRBV9 and TRBJ2-1, with 8 bases matching TRBD2. Germline V lookup: CDR1 SGDLS, CDR2 YYNGEE. V dropped 0 bases and J dropped 3; count of bases not matched to a gene: 17. The CDR3 sequence is 20 residues long.

This clonotype appeared a few times. CDR3 in amino acids: CASSFLTELNTEAFF. Written as DNA, the CDR3 is TGTGCCAGCAGCTTCTTGACAGAACTAAACACTGAAGCTTTCTTT. The V call is TRBV5-6, the J call TRBJ1-1, with D possibly TRBD1 on 5 matching bases. This CDR3 has 15 amino acids. Germline-derived CDR1 and CDR2 are SGHDT and YYEEEE. With 2 bases removed from V and 2 bases from J, the gap between germline ends came to 13 bases.

The table lists this clonotype with a few counts. The rearrangement uses TRBV19 and TRBJ1-1; the match to TRBD1 covers 8 bases. This CDR3 is built from 15 residues. Looked up from germline, CDR1 is LNHDA and CDR2 is SQIVND (reference sequence). V dropped 4 bases and J dropped 4; count of bases not matched to a gene: 8. The CDR3, as DNA: TGTGCCAGTAGTACAGGGGGCGCGAGGGGCACTGAAGCTTTCTTT. This translates into CASSTGGARGTEAFF.

J is TRBJ2-2 and V is TRBV7-9, with no clear D. This CDR3 is 15 amino acids long. The V end was cut by 3 bases, the J end by 6 bases, with 14 bases between. The germline CDR1 and CDR2 sequences are SEHNR and FQNEAQ (reference sequence). CDR3 DNA: TGTGCCAGCAGCTTTTGGCCAGCCCTACCCGGGGAGCTGTTTTTT. It codes for CASSFWPALPGELFF.

The CDR3 sequence: CASSLLEYTGELFF. DNA for the CDR3: TGTGCCAGCAGCTTACTTGAATACACCGGGGAGCTGTTTTTT. The V and J genes are TRBV7-6 and TRBJ2-2; D remains unclear. The CDR3 spans 14 residues. Looked up from germline, CDR1 is SGHVS and CDR2 is FNYEAQ. V shed 2 bases and J shed 3 bases, with 7 bases lying between them.

This clonotype was observed many times. The CDR3 reads CASRAPPGTGISNQPQHF. Written as DNA, the CDR3 is TGTGCCAGCAGAGCACCACCCGGGACAGGGATTAGCAATCAGCCCCAGCATTTT. The chain uses TRBV12-3 or TRBV12-4 and TRBJ1-5, with 9 bases matching TRBD1. J was trimmed by 0 bases and V by 6 bases; bases with no gene match: 12. The CDR3 has 18 amino acids.

The chain recombines TRBV11-3 with TRBJ2-3; D not resolved. Germline V gene sequence: CDR1 SGHNT, CDR2 YENEEA. CDR3 length: 12 residues. With 5 bases removed from V and 6 bases from J, the gap between germline ends came to 9 bases. DNA for the CDR3: TGTGCCAGCAGCCATAGTAGGGATACGCAGTATTTT. This encodes CASSHSRDTQYF.

The chain employs TRBV7-2 and TRBJ2-1; D may correspond to TRBD1 or TRBD2 (5 bases each). The CDR3 spans 15 residues. Trimming left V 6 bases short and J 4 bases short, with 16 bases between. Germline V gene lookup returns CDR1 SGHTA and CDR2 FQGNSA. The CDR3, as DNA: TGTGCCAGCAGACCCCCCGGGACCGTGTACAATGAGCAGTTCTTC. This sequence encodes CASRPPGTVYNEQFF.

V usage is TRBV24-1 and J usage is TRBJ2-1; D perhaps matches TRBD2 (6 bases). The CDR3 loop spans 17 amino acids. CDR1 and CDR2 from the germline V gene are KGHDR and SFDVKD. Trimming removed 0 bases from V and 0 bases from J, with 11 bases in between. The CDR3 nucleotides are TGTGCCACCAGTGATTTGCATGGCGGGAACTCCTACAATGAGCAGTTCTTC. Its translation is CATSDLHGGNSYNEQFF.

This chain joins TRBV18 and TRBJ2-7; the match to TRBD1 covers 10 bases. The CDR3 runs 14 residues. V was pared by 6 bases and J by 6 bases, with 8 bases of the junction left unmatched. The germline V gene encodes CDR1 KGHSH and CDR2 LQKENI. CDR3 nucleotides: TGTGCCAGCTCTGCCGGGACAGGGGATTCCGAGCAGTACTTC. This encodes CASSAGTGDSEQYF.